The present T cell receptor beta chain was sequenced within a study of blood T cell repertoires in COVID-19. Original methodology: Using reference gene primer amplification, nucleated cell counts were estimated. Using immunoSEQ multiplex PCR, the repertoire was profiled, and TCRdb retains in-frame clones only, with some absent. V, J and clone size reflect that table, while D and trimming were determined from the DNA. The sample lists roughly 250,000 clones; roughly 90% were seen once. The germline CDR1 and CDR2 sequences are SGHNT and YYREEE (reference sequence). The CDR3 length is 14 residues. V shed 0 bases and J 6 bases; nucleotides not matched to a gene: 2. Remarks on this clone: Other nucleotide sequences in the sample specify the same CDR3.

Residents of 24 US areas, aged about 18 to 95 years, made up the participants. Cohort placement rested on clinical history that participants reported themselves. The V gene is TRBV5-4, the J gene TRBJ2-2; 7 bases fit TRBD1. This receptor was taken from a woman in her thirties with acute COVID-19. The sequencing sample was made of PBMCs or T cells enriched from blood (not recorded which). This CDR3 reads CASSLAQGAGELFF. The CDR3 nucleotides are TGTGCCAGCAGCTTGGCCCAGGGGGCCGGGGAGCTGTTTTTT.